This T cell receptor beta chain was observed in a study of cytomegalovirus exposure and HLA in healthy donors. About the research overall: A later analysis reported the roughly 120 validation repertoires used the same platform as the approximately 660 first-cohort repertoires. Study-level findings and limits: It was reported that the classifier diagnosed cytomegalovirus status with high specificity and sensitivity in both the original and validation cohorts.

Sequenced by immunoSEQ multiplex PCR; TCRdb stores in-frame clones only, minus some. This sample carries 250,000 to 400,000 clones, 88% of them seen once, and the ten largest clones take around 0.88%. This clone was observed a single time. Its antigen is currently unknown. Trimming took off 5 bases at V and 3 bases at J, with 10 bases between the two ends. CDR1 MNHEY and CDR2 SVGAGI come from the germline V gene. CDR3 length equals 13 residues. The sample comprised PBMCs. This clonotype originated in a young man in good health and CMV-seronegative. The V and J genes are TRBV6-5 and TRBJ2-5, with D unresolved. This CDR3 reads CASSDWAKETQYF. The DNA for the CDR3 is TGTGCCAGCAGTGACTGGGCTAAAGAGACCCAGTACTTC.